This T cell receptor (beta chain) was recorded in a study of tumor-infiltrating lymphocytes in primary liver carcinoma (dated by TCRdb to between 2016 and 2019). Turning to the overall study: Hepatocellular carcinoma (four) or combined HCC and intrahepatic cholangiocarcinoma (one) was present in the five patients, who were three men and two women aged 30 to 69 years. The five patients had tumors of stage T1-T3 N0M0, with maximum diameters ranging from 4.2 to 10 cm. Each sample produced about 3.65 to 7.13 million productive TCRbeta reads, and read depth showed no significant difference between tissue types. The study combined TCRbeta repertoire sequencing, expression microarrays and whole-exome sequencing across five regions of each liver tumor, with adjacent normal tissue and blood. A total of 35 specimens from 5 patients, comprising roughly 25 tumor regions, 5 adjacent noncancerous liver tissues and 5 peripheral blood samples, were covered by TCRbeta repertoire sequencing. The approximately 25 tumor region samples were profiled with Agilent mRNA microarrays so that TCRbeta repertoire diversity could be related to the local molecular phenotype. Repertoires from technical replicates were highly reproducible, with mean shared-clone rates about 0.9 and correlation coefficients above 0.98. On the study overall, not on this receptor specifically: Because sequencing covered only the TCR beta chain and unpaired alpha chains were not captured, true repertoire diversity is likely underestimated. With just a few patients in the study, the authors point out that the findings should be validated in a larger study. Compared with blood, tumors had a significantly larger share of the repertoire taken up by the top 250 clones (p = 0.039). Only about 8-25% of top clones were found in all five regions of a tumor, suggesting spatial heterogeneity of tumor-infiltrating T cells. Since the samples were bulk and unsorted, there was no way to compare CD4+ and CD8+ T cell repertoires. Pairs of tumor regions showed greater repertoire overlap (mean about 35%) than tumor-adjacent pairs (roughly 17%) or tumor-blood pairs (roughly 15%), which is consistent with antigen-driven expansion.

Without any cell sorting, total RNA and DNA were extracted together from about 20-30 mg of bulk tissue using the AllPrep DNA/RNA mini kit. Between late 2015 and early 2016, about 5 patients in China with histopathologically diagnosed primary liver carcinoma had their tumors surgically resected. Patients had chronic HBV infection and were treatment-naive at sampling. Five spatially separated regions were sampled per tumor: superior, inferior, left-lateral and right-lateral poles, plus the tumor centre. Histology showed that every tumor sample contained more than 75% viable tumor cells. Fresh tumor and adjacent tissue pieces were bisected; one half was stored in RNAlater at -80°C, the other sent for histology. TCRbeta-specific cDNA was reverse-transcribed from approximately 0.5 ug total RNA using a constant-region primer and ProtoScript II reverse transcriptase. Construction of the TCRbeta libraries relied on three nested rounds of multiplex PCR, following a slightly modified ARM-PCR procedure. Each of the first two PCR rounds ran for around 10 cycles using multiplex TRBV1-TRBV30 forward primers together with a Cbeta reverse primer. A final 25-cycle PCR with Deep VentR polymerase added sample barcodes and Illumina adapters. Before sequencing, amplicons of 200-500 bp were purified from gel using a QIAquick gel extraction kit. The TCRbeta amplicons were sequenced with 250-bp paired-end reads on an Illumina HiSeq 2500. On the authors' methods: Reads were quality-trimmed with Trimmomatic v0.33, and paired reads were merged with FLASH v1.2.11 to recover full CDR3 sequences. MiGEC v1.2.1b assigned V, D and J germline segments to the rearranged TCRbeta sequences. Clonotype statistics, along with Shannon-Wiener diversity indices, were calculated using VDJtools v1.0.0. To reduce sampling bias, subsequent analyses other than the diversity analysis used only the 250 most abundant clonotypes in each sample. The public reads were run again by TCRdb, first through fastp at Q25 and then through MiXCR, and only productive beta chains were kept. Rows with a matching CDR3 protein are joined into one entry that keeps the most common DNA and genes. In this record, the V and J calls reflect TCRdb's handling and not the investigators' own analysis. The sample records more than 20,000 distinct CDR3 sequences, 60% to 80% of which are singletons. Clones ranked in the top ten supply 40% of the sample.

Regarding this clonotype: The target of this receptor is not known. Base qualities are not at hand, and no much larger clone is one base apart.

Spanning cysteine to phenylalanine, the CDR3 consists of 16 amino acids. The entry retains the CDR3 DNA only, 48 bases that are in frame from base 1. Looking up the germline V gene (reference sequence) yields CDR1 PRHDT and CDR2 FYEKMQ. V is reduced by 9 bases and J by 3 bases, leaving a spacing of 21 bases between them. This clonotype was sampled from a woman in her thirties with primary liver carcinoma and hepatitis B virus infection. Sequenced material: liver tumor tissue from sampling region 1. The cell subset or site label, read with the paper, signifies: tumor region T1, superior pole. The chain uses TRBV13 and TRBJ1-5; TRBD1 is perhaps the D gene, given 5 matching bases. The DNA sequence reads TGTGCCAGTAAGAGGAGGTCGGGGGTTGACAATCAGCCCCAGCATTTT. The translation is CASKRRSGVDNQPQHF.